The present T cell receptor (beta chain) was sequenced within a study of T cell responses to AZD1222 COVID-19 vaccine. Study results and limitations: Regions 160-218 and 743-854 dominated among vaccine-associated CD4 TCRs spanning spike.

To note about this clone: What it recognizes is unknown.

Some clones are missing from TCRdb's copy, which holds only in-frame ones; the method was immunoSEQ multiplex PCR. Altogether some 100,000 clones are present, around nine tenths being singletons, with the ten largest covering approximately 12%. CDR1 is SGHTA and CDR2 is FQGNSA in the germline V gene. The CDR3 extends over 14 amino acids. Trimming pared 1 base from V and 1 base from J, leaving 7 bases between. The chain uses TRBV7-2 and TRBJ1-1; no firm D call. The source is an adult in good health. This material consisted of peripheral blood, taken on day 0 of AZD1222 vaccination. This chain's CDR3 is CASSLDPGNTEAFF. The CDR3 nucleotides read TGTGCCAGCAGCTTAGATCCAGGGAACACTGAAGCTTTCTTT.